These 5 T cell receptor beta chains were all obtained from the same sample, sequenced in a study of blood T cells in healthy people across ages. A second 7 to 11 cycle PCR used barcoded and J-beta primers. MiXCR, applied by TCRdb to the 5' RACE reads, yields one record per CDR3 protein. The profile shows around 870,000 distinct CDR3 sequences, under 35% of them singletons. Input material: blood. The receptor set was obtained from an elderly woman in good health.

This clonotype was counted ten times or more. The chain is built from TRBV15 and TRBJ2-1, with D hard to call. Germline V CDR1 and CDR2: LNHNV, YYDKDF (reference sequence). The ends were cut back, 0 bases at V and 0 bases at J, with 12 bases in the middle. There are 17 residues in the CDR3. The CDR3 nucleotides read TGTGCCACCAGCAGAGATAAGGTAACGAGCTCCTACAATGAGCAGTTCTTC. It encodes CATSRDKVTSSYNEQFF.

The chain recombines TRBV25-1 with TRBJ1-4; D remains unclear. Trimming removed 4 bases from V and 4 bases from J, with 13 bases in between. The CDR3 runs 15 residues. From germline, CDR1 is MGHDK and CDR2 SYGVNS. The CDR3 nucleotides read TGTGCCAGCAGTGTGTCCGGGAAAAATAATGAAAAACTGTTTTTT. Translation: CASSVSGKNNEKLFF.

Concerning this clonotype: A much larger clonotype is one base distant, so this may be a read error. The chain combines TRBV20-1 with TRBJ1-1; D is unclear. CDR3 size: 15 residues. CDR1 DFQATT and CDR2 SNEGSKA come from the germline V gene (reference sequence). V lost 1 base, J lost 6 bases, and 18 bases lay in between. The CDR3 sequence is CSARGRNSLSAEAFF. CDR3 nucleotides: TGCAGTGCTAGAGGAAGGAATAGCCTTTCCGCTGAAGCTTTCTTT.

This clonotype was counted at least ten times. V gene TRBV18 combines with J gene TRBJ2-3; 8 bases align to TRBD2. The CDR3 length is 17 residues. Germline V gene lookup returns CDR1 KGHSH and CDR2 LQKENI. Trimming cost V 1 base and J 4 bases; bases outside gene matches: 10. As DNA, the CDR3 is TGTGCCAGCTCACCACTGGACAGCGGGGGATCCCCAGATACGCAGTATTTT. It yields the protein CASSPLDSGGSPDTQYF.

The rearrangement uses TRBV6-6 and TRBJ2-5, with 8 bases that match TRBD1. The J call may be mistaken, given a closer DNA end match to TRBJ2-7. The CDR3 runs 16 residues. Germline CDR1 and CDR2: MNHNY and SVGAGI (reference sequence). CDR3 in amino acids: CASSRLRAGGWYEQYF. The CDR3 DNA sequence: TGTGCCAGCAGCCGTTTAAGGGCAGGGGGCTGGTACGAGCAGTACTTC.